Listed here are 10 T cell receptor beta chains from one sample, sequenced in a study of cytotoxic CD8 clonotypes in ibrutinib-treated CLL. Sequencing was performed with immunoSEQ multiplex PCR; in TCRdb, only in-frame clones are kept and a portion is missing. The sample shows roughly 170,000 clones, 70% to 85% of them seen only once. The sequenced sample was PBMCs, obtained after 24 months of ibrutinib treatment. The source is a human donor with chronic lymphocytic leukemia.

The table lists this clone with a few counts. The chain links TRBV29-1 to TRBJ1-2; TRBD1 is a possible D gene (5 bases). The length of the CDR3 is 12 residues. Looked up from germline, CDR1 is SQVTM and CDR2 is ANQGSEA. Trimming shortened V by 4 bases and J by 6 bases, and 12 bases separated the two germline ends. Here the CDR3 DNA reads TGCAGCGTTGCCACGGGGCTCCATGGCTACACCTTC. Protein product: CSVATGLHGYTF.

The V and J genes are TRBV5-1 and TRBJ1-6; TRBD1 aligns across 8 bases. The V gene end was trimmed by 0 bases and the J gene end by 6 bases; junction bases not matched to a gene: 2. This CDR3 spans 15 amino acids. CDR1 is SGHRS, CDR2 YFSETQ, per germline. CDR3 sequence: CASSLGTGFNSPLHF. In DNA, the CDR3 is TGCGCCAGCAGCTTGGGGACAGGGTTTAATTCACCCCTCCACTTT.

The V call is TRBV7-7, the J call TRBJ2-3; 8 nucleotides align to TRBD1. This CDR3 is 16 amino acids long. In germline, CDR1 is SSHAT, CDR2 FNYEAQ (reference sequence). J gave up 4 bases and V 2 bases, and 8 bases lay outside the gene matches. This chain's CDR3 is CASSLRDRGCADTQYF. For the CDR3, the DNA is TGTGCCAGCAGCTTAAGAGACAGGGGTTGCGCAGATACGCAGTATTTT.

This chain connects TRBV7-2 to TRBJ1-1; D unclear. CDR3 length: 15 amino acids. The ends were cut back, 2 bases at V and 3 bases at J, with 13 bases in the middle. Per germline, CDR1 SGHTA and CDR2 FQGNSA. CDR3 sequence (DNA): TGTGCCAGCAGCTTAAATGCGGAGGCGCACACTGAAGCTTTCTTT. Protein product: CASSLNAEAHTEAFF.

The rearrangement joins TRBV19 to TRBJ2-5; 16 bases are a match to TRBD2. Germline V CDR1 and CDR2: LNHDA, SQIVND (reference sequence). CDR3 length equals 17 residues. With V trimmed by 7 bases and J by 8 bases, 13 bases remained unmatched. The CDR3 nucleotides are TGTGCCAGTAAATCAGGGACTAGCGGGAGGGTCCTGGAAACCCAGTACTTC. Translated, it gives CASKSGTSGRVLETQYF.

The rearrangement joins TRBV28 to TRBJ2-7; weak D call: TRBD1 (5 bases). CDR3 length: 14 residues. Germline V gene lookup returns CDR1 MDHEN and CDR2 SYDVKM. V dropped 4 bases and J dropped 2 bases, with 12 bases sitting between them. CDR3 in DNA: TGTGCCAGCAGTTGGGGCCCTCTGACCTACGAGCAGTACTTC. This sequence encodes CASSWGPLTYEQYF.

The DNA of the CDR3 is TGCGCCAGCAGCCCCTTGGGGGAAGCTGGCTACACCTTC. Its translation is CASSPLGEAGYTF. V gene TRBV5-1 combines with J gene TRBJ1-2, with D possibly being TRBD1 (5 bases). CDR3 length: 13 residues. Germline CDR1 is SGHRS and CDR2 is YFSETQ. V lost 4 bases to trimming and J lost 7 bases, with 14 bases between them.

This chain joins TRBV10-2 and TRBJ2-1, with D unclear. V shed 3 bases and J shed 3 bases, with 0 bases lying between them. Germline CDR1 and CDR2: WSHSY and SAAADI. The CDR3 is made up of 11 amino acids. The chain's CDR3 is CASSDYNEQFF. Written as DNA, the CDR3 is TGCGCCAGCAGTGACTACAATGAGCAGTTCTTC.

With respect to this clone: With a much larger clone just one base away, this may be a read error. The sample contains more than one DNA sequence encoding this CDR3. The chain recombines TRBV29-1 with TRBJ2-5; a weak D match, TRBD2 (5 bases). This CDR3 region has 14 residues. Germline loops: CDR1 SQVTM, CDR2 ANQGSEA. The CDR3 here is CSVEDRWSQETQYF. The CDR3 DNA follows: TGTAGCGTTGAAGATCGTTGGTCCCAAGAGACCCAGTACTTC.

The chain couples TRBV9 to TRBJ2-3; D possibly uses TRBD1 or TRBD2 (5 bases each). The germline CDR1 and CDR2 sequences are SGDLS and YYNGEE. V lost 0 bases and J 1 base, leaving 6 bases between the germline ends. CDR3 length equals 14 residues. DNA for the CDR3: TGTGCCAGCAGCGTAGCGGGGCGCACAGATACGCAGTATTTT. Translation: CASSVAGRTDTQYF.